Listed below are T cell receptor beta chains from one sample, sequenced in a study of T-cell reconstitution after alpha-beta-depleted transplantation in children. MiXCR, applied by TCRdb to the PCR reads, yields one record per CDR3 protein. In the table there are 250,000 to 350,000 distinct CDR3 sequences, roughly 21% of which are singletons. Sequencing used PBMCs, mostly from graft donor cells, obtained 180 days after TCRalphabeta/CD19-depleted stem cell transplant. Every receptor here comes from a male patient under 18 who had a stem cell transplant for acute lymphoblastic leukemia, so the T cells may come from the graft donor. The CDR3 runs from the conserved cysteine through the conserved F or W. Each record gives: J gene, CDR3 length, V gene, D gene, clone size, CDR3 DNA, CDR3 protein. D genes are given only for firm matches. Size is omitted from some rows. Given values are once, few, many or a class for expanded clones.

TRBJ1-5 16 TRBV12-3/TRBV12-4 . few TGTGCCAGCAGTTTTTGGACGAGGAGGGACAATCAGCCCCAGCATTTT CASSFWTRRDNQPQHF
TRBJ2-2 16 TRBV7-3 . . TGTGCCAGCAGCCTAGGCGCGGGCCCGAACACCGGGGAGCTGTTTTTT CASSLGAGPNTGELFF
TRBJ2-3 15 TRBV4-1 . many TGCGCCAGCAGCCACGGGGGCTCGTTGACAGATACGCAGTATTTT CASSHGGSLTDTQYF
TRBJ2-7 12 TRBV29-1 . few TGCAGCGTCGGGGGACAGATCTACGAGCAGTACTTC CSVGGQIYEQYF
TRBJ1-6 14 TRBV27 TRBD1 . TGTGCCAGCAGTTTTGGGACAGGGTTTTCACCCCTCCACTTT CASSFGTGFSPLHF
TRBJ1-1 13 TRBV10-3 . . TGTGCCATCGGGAGGCCCCAGAACACTGAAGCTTTCTTT CAIGRPQNTEAFF
TRBJ2-6 12 TRBV29-1 . . TGCAGCGTAGCCTCTGGGGCCAACGTCCTGACTTTC CSVASGANVLTF
TRBJ2-1 13 TRBV4-2 . few TGTGCCAGCAGCCAATCCGACTTCAATGAGCAGTTCTTC CASSQSDFNEQFF
TRBJ2-3 14 TRBV7-8 . few TGTGCCAGCAGCTTAGGGGTCATCACAGATACGCAGTATTTT CASSLGVITDTQYF
TRBJ1-1 19 TRBV11-1 . few TGTGCCAGCAGCTTAGCCCCCTTACCGGGACGGCCAAGGAACACTGAAGCTTTCTTT CASSLAPLPGRPRNTEAFF
TRBJ2-7 15 TRBV5-1 TRBD1 few TGCGCCAGCAGCTTGTACAGGGGCCTCGCCTACGAGCAGTACTTC CASSLYRGLAYEQYF
TRBJ1-5 12 TRBV20-1 . . TGCAGTGCTAGAATCGGGGATCAGCCCCAGCATTTT CSARIGDQPQHF
TRBJ2-3 14 TRBV5-1 . . TGCGCCAGCAGCTTGTCAGTACAACCAGATACGCAGTATTTT CASSLSVQPDTQYF
TRBJ2-5 13 TRBV18 . . TGTGCCAGCTCACCGGGGACCAAAGAGACCCAGTACTTC CASSPGTKETQYF
TRBJ2-5 16 TRBV20-1 . few TGCAGTGCTAGGCCCCCGGGACTTTACCCAGAAGAGACCCAGTACTTC CSARPPGLYPEETQYF
TRBJ2-2 15 TRBV5-6 TRBD1 once TGTGCCAGCAGCTTGGACAGGGGGATCGTCGGGGAGCTGTTTTTT CASSLDRGIVGELFF
TRBJ2-7 14 TRBV6-2/TRBV6-3 TRBD2 few TGTGCCAGCAGTGCTAGCGGGAGGAATCACGAGCAGTACTTC CASSASGRNHEQYF
TRBJ2-1 15 TRBV5-6 . . TGTGCCAGCATTACCCTTAGCGGCTCCTACAATGAGCAGTTCTTC CASITLSGSYNEQFF
TRBJ2-7 16 TRBV4-1 . few TGCGCCAGCAGCCAAGAGGCGCGAGTTGGGTTCTACGAGCAGTACTTC CASSQEARVGFYEQYF
TRBJ2-5 20 TRBV12-3/TRBV12-4 TRBD2 . TGTGCCAGCAGTACCAGCGGACTAGCGGGAGTGACGGCTAGTTGGGAGACCCAGTACTTC CASSTSGLAGVTASWETQYF
TRBJ2-7 14 TRBV24-1 . . TGTGCCACCAGTGATCCACAGGAACCCTACGAGCAGTACTTC CATSDPQEPYEQYF
TRBJ2-1 15 TRBV5-4 TRBD2 few TGTGCCAGCAGCCGCCCTAGCGGGAGTAACAATGAGCAGTTCTTC CASSRPSGSNNEQFF
TRBJ2-1 16 TRBV7-9 . few TGTGCCAGCAGCTTCCCCGGGGGCCTCTCCTACAATGAGCAGTTCTTC CASSFPGGLSYNEQFF
TRBJ2-7 16 TRBV24-1 . few TGTGCCACCAGTGATTTGGGACAAAGAAGGGACCACGAGCAGTACTTC CATSDLGQRRDHEQYF
TRBJ1-2 13 TRBV5-1 . many TGCGCCAGCAGCTTGGACGTACCATATGGCTACACCTTC CASSLDVPYGYTF
TRBJ2-3 12 TRBV20-1 . . TGCAGTGTCCCGGGGAGCACAGATACGCAGTATTTT CSVPGSTDTQYF
TRBJ2-7 14 TRBV6-1 TRBD2 few TGTGCCATCGCCCGTCTTAGCGGGAGCAGCGAGCAGTACTTC CAIARLSGSSEQYF
TRBJ2-2 17 TRBV20-1 TRBD2 . TGCAGTGCTCCCGGACTAGCGGGAGGTGGAAACACCGGGGAGCTGTTTTTT CSAPGLAGGGNTGELFF
TRBJ1-2 15 TRBV7-2 TRBD1 . TGTGCCAGCAGCTTCGGCAGGGGGCGCCGGGGCGGCTACACCTTC CASSFGRGRRGGYTF
TRBJ1-2 13 TRBV12-3/TRBV12-4 . many TGTGCCAGCAGTTTATTGGGGGCGTATGGCTACACCTTC CASSLLGAYGYTF
TRBJ1-2 14 TRBV11-2 . . TGTGCCAGCAATGAGGTGGGCAGGAACTATGGCTACACCTTC CASNEVGRNYGYTF
TRBJ2-1 13 TRBV7-6 . . TGTGCCAGCAGCTTACATCGGGACAATGAGCAGTTCTTC CASSLHRDNEQFF
TRBJ2-1 15 TRBV5-1 TRBD2 . TGCGCCAGCAGCTTAGAGTCTAGCGGGAGGCATGAGCAGTTCTTC CASSLESSGRHEQFF
TRBJ2-7 16 TRBV12-3/TRBV12-4 . few TGTGCCAGCAGTGGGGGGTTGGGTTCCTTCTCCTACGAGCAGTACTTC CASSGGLGSFSYEQYF
TRBJ1-5 15 TRBV6-5 TRBD1 few TGTGCCAGCAGTTACGGGGGACAGGTCAATCAGCCCCAGCATTTT CASSYGGQVNQPQHF
TRBJ2-7 15 TRBV20-1 . few TGCAGTGCCGCCTCCCGGCGGGACCTATCCCGGGAGCAGTACTTC CSAASRRDLSREQYF
TRBJ2-5 15 TRBV4-1 TRBD1 many TGCGCCAGCAGTCAACACGGGACAGCTCAAGAGACCCAGTACTTC CASSQHGTAQETQYF
TRBJ2-2 15 TRBV9 . . TGTGCCAGCAGCGTAGACGTCACGAACACCGGGGAGCTGTTTTTT CASSVDVTNTGELFF
TRBJ2-7 16 TRBV12-3/TRBV12-4 TRBD2 . TGTGCCAGCAGTTTTAGACTAGCGGGAGAAGGCTCCGAGCAGTACTTC CASSFRLAGEGSEQYF
TRBJ2-7 14 TRBV5-1 TRBD1 . TGCGCCAGCAGCTTGGGGGACAGACTCTGGGAGCAGTACTTC CASSLGDRLWEQYF
TRBJ2-4 15 TRBV4-1 TRBD1 many TGCGCCAGCAGCCACCCACAGGGGAATAAAAACATTCAGTACTTC CASSHPQGNKNIQYF
TRBJ2-1 17 TRBV9 TRBD2 few TGTGCCAGCAGCCTCAGGACTAGCCCTTTGTCCTACAATGAGCAGTTCTTC CASSLRTSPLSYNEQFF
TRBJ2-3 15 TRBV4-1 . few TGCGCCAGCAGCCACGACCCACGGGGGCAGGATACGCAGTATTTT CASSHDPRGQDTQYF
TRBJ2-3 14 TRBV5-1 . many TGCGCCAGCAGCCGGACAGCTCGCACAGATACGCAGTATTTT CASSRTARTDTQYF
TRBJ1-1 14 TRBV5-1 . . TGCGCCAGCAGCTTGTATCAGGGAAGCACTGAAGCTTTCTTT CASSLYQGSTEAFF
TRBJ2-5 14 TRBV12-3/TRBV12-4 . . TGTGCCAGCAGTTTCGGCTACCTCCAAGAGACCCAGTACTTC CASSFGYLQETQYF
TRBJ2-3 17 TRBV5-1 . . TGCGCCAGCAGCGATGACAGGGTACGCGGGAGTGGATATACGCAGTATTTT CASSDDRVRGSGYTQYF
TRBJ2-6 16 TRBV5-1 . many TGCGCCAGCAGCTTAGGGACCTATTTCGGGGCCAACGTCCTGACTTTC CASSLGTYFGANVLTF
TRBJ2-7 17 TRBV12-3/TRBV12-4 . few TGTGCCAGCAGTTTTCTCGCCGGCCGACAGGTGACCTACGAGCAGTACTTC CASSFLAGRQVTYEQYF
TRBJ2-1 13 TRBV20-1 TRBD1 few TGCAGTGCTAGAGATGGGGACAGGGGTGAGCAGTTCTTC CSARDGDRGEQFF